The next 9 T cell receptor beta chains were all read from a single sample in a study of blood T cell repertoires in COVID-19. Generated by immunoSEQ multiplex PCR, the TCRdb table keeps only in-frame clones and is missing some. The table lists around 320,000 clones, around 90% of them singletons, with around 4.4% in the top ten. Sequencing was done on a sample of PBMCs or T cells enriched from blood (not recorded which). These receptor sequences come from a woman aged 18 to 35 with acute COVID-19.

This chain uses TRBV18 with TRBJ1-1; no clear D. CDR3 length equals 13 residues. The germline CDR1 and CDR2 sequences are KGHSH and LQKENI. Between the trimmed V and J ends, which lost 6 bases and 9 bases, there was a span of 17 bases. In DNA form, the CDR3 reads TGTGCCAGCTCGAGCGGAAGGGCGGATCAAGCTTTCTTT. Its protein is CASSSGRADQAFF. The complete variable domain, with remaining parts taken from reference TRBV18 and TRBJ1-1, reads NAGVMQNPRHLVRRRGQEARLRCSPMKGHSHVYWYRQLPEEGLKFMVYLQKENIIDESGMPKERFSAEFPKEGPSILRIQQVVRGDSAAYFCASSSGRADQAFFGQGTRLTVV.

This clone was observed a few times. Relative to the germline gene, one junction end is altered; a read error may explain this. The chain recombines TRBV28 with TRBJ2-7, with 9 bases identical to TRBD1. The germline V gene encodes CDR1 MDHEN and CDR2 SYDVKM. The CDR3 sequence is 15 residues long. The CDR3 sequence: CAISPGQGPLKEQYF. As DNA, the CDR3 is TGTGCCATCAGTCCGGGACAGGGCCCTCTGAAGGAGCAGTACTTC.

The genes are TRBV15 and TRBJ2-7, with 16 positions matching TRBD2. Looked up from germline, CDR1 is LNHNV and CDR2 is YYDKDF (reference sequence). CDR3 size: 16 residues. V shed 3 bases and J 6 bases; nucleotides not matched to a gene: 5. CDR3 amino acids: CATSRGTSGRAGEQYF. As DNA, the CDR3 is TGTGCCACCAGCAGGGGGACTAGCGGGAGGGCCGGCGAGCAGTACTTC.

This rearrangement joins TRBV7-9 to TRBJ2-2; the match to TRBD2 covers 12 bases. Germline assignment: CDR1 SEHNR and CDR2 FQNEAQ (reference sequence). The junction had 5 bases not matched to a gene; V was cut back by 4 bases and J by 5 bases. CDR3 length: 16 amino acids. The CDR3 here is CASSSRLAGETGELFF. Here the CDR3 DNA reads TGTGCCAGCAGCTCCCGACTAGCGGGGGAGACCGGGGAGCTGTTTTTT. Complete variable domain (other parts from reference TRBV7-9 and TRBJ2-2): DTGVSQNPRHKITKRGQNVTFRCDPISEHNRLYWYRQTLGQGPEFLTYFQNEAQLEKSRLLSDRFSAERPKGSFSTLEIQRTEQGDSAMYLCASSSRLAGETGELFFGEGSRLTVL.

This chain connects TRBV7-6 to TRBJ2-1, with 9 bases lining up with TRBD2. J gave up 2 bases and V 4 bases, and 3 bases lay outside the gene matches. CDR1 is SGHVS and CDR2 is FNYEAQ in the germline V gene. The CDR3 is made up of 15 amino acids. CDR3 DNA: TGTGCCAGCAGCTCAGTAGCGGGAGCCTACAATGAGCAGTTCTTC. This codes for CASSSVAGAYNEQFF.

The chain recombines TRBV7-2 with TRBJ1-2; D may be TRBD1 (5 bases). The CDR3 is 16 residues long. CDR1 is SGHTA and CDR2 is FQGNSA in the germline V gene. Deletions cut 1 base from V and 4 bases from J, with 16 bases between. The CDR3 region is CASSLDPQIGGYGYTF. The CDR3, as DNA: TGTGCCAGCAGCTTAGACCCTCAGATCGGGGGCTATGGCTACACCTTC. The full variable domain, with the rest looked up from reference TRBV7-2 and TRBJ1-2, is GAGVSQSPSNKVTEKGKDVELRCDPISGHTALYWYRQSLGQGLEFLIYFQGNSAPDKSGLPSDRFSAERTGGSVSTLTIQRTQQEDSAVYLCASSLDPQIGGYGYTFGSGTRLTVV.

J is TRBJ2-7 and V is TRBV3-1 (or the pseudogene TRBV3-2); TRBD2 matches 10 bases. Germline-derived CDR1 and CDR2 are LGHDT and YNNKEL (reference sequence). The CDR3 runs 14 residues. J lost 3 bases, V lost 1 base, and 0 bases had no gene match. CDR3 sequence (DNA): TGTGCCAGCAGCCAAGGGACTAGCGGCTACGAGCAGTACTTC. The encoded protein is CASSQGTSGYEQYF.

This clone appeared once. The chain carries TRBV6-5 and TRBJ1-1; tentatively, D is TRBD1 (6 bases). This CDR3 comprises 15 residues. The V end lost 7 bases, the J end lost 8 bases, and 23 bases lay between the germline ends. Germline values: CDR1 MNHEY, CDR2 SVGAGI. The CDR3 spells CASTLRGTGAEEAFF. The CDR3 nucleotides are TGTGCCAGCACCCTAAGGGGGACGGGTGCTGAGGAAGCTTTCTTT.

The V call is TRBV28, the J call TRBJ1-4; 7 positions agree with TRBD1. Per germline, CDR1 MDHEN and CDR2 SYDVKM. The CDR3 has 15 amino acids. V lost 4 bases and J lost 8; bases outside the gene matches: 10. The CDR3 here is CASSSPGQRGEKLFF. CDR3 nucleotide sequence: TGTGCCAGCAGTTCACCGGGACAGAGAGGGGAAAAACTGTTTTTT.